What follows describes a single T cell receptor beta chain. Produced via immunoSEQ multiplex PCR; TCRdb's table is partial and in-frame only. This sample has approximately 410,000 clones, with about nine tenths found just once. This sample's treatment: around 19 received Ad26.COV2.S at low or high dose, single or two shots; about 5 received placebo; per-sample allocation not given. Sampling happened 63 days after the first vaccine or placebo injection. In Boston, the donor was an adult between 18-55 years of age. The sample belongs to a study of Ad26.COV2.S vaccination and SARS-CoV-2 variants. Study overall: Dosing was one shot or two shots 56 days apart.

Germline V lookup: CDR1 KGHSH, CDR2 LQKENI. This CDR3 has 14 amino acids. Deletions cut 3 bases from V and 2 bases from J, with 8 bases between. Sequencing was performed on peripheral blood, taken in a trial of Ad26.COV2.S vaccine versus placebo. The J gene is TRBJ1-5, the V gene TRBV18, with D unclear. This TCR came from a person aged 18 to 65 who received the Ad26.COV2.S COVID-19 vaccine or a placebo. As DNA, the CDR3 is TGTGCCAGCTCACCGACAAGGGGCAATCAGCCCCAGCATTTT. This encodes CASSPTRGNQPQHF.